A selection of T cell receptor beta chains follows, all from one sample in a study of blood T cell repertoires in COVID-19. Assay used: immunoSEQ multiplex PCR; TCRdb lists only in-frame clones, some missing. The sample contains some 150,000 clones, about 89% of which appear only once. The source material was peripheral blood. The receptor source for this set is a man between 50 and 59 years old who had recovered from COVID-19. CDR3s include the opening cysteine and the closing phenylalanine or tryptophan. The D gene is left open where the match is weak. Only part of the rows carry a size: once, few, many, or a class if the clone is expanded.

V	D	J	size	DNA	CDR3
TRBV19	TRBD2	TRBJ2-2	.	TGTGCCAGTAGTATAAATGTCCTAGCGGGGGCCCCCGGGGAGCTGTTTTTT	CASSINVLAGAPGELFF
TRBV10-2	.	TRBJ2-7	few	TGCGCCAGCAGTGATAACTACGAGCAGTACTTC	CASSDNYEQYF
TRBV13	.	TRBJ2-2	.	TGTGCCAGCAGCTTCAGGGAACGAGGCACCGGGGAGCTGTTTTTT	CASSFRERGTGELFF
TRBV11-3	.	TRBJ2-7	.	TGTGCCAGCAGCCGCGCCCGGGGATCCTACGAGCAGTACTTC	CASSRARGSYEQYF
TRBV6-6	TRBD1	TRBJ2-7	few	TGTGCCAGCACTTCGACGGGACAGGGCGACTACGAGCAGTACTTC	CASTSTGQGDYEQYF
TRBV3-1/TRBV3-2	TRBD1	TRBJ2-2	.	TGTGCCAGCAGTAGAGAACCAGGGGGTTTTACCGGGGAGCTGTTTTTT	CASSREPGGFTGELFF
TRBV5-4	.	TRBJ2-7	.	TGTGCCAGCAGCTTGGATGGGCAGGGCTACGAGCAGTACTTC	CASSLDGQGYEQYF
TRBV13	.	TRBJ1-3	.	TGTGCCAGCAGTCATCGATTACACAGCTCTGGAAACACCATATATTTT	CASSHRLHSSGNTIYF
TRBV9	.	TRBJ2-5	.	TGTGCCAGCAGCGTAGCTGCTTCCCCCAGGGAGACCCAGTACTTC	CASSVAASPRETQYF
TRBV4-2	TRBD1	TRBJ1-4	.	TGTGCCAGCAGCCCCCGGACAGGGGAAGTTTCAACTAATGAAAAACTGTTTTTT	CASSPRTGEVSTNEKLFF
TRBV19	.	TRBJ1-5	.	TGTGCCAGTAGTCCCGGCAGGGGAGAAGGGCAGCCCCAGCATTTT	CASSPGRGEGQPQHF
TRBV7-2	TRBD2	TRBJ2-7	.	TGTGCCAGCAGCTTATGGGTAGCGGGGGGCGAGCAGTACTTC	CASSLWVAGGEQYF
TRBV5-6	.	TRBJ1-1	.	TGTGCCAGCAGCTTGAAACAGCTACCTGAAGCTTTCTTT	CASSLKQLPEAFF
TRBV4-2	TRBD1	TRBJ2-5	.	TGTGCCAGCAGCCGGCAAGTCAGACAGGGGGCCGGGGAGACCCAGTACTTC	CASSRQVRQGAGETQYF
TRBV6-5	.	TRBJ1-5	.	TGTGCCAGTAATGGACAGATTACTCAGCCCCAGCATTTT	CASNGQITQPQHF
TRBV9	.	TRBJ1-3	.	TGTGCCAGCAGCTCCCGGACAAGTCCTGGAAACACCATATATTTT	CASSSRTSPGNTIYF
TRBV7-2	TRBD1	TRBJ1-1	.	TGTGCCAGCAGCTCTAAGACAGGGGAGATGAACACTGAAGCTTTCTTT	CASSSKTGEMNTEAFF
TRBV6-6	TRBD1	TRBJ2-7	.	TGTGCCAGCAGTAAGGACAGGGGGCGGATCAACGAGCAGTACTTC	CASSKDRGRINEQYF
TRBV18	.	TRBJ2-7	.	TGTGCCAGCTCGCCTGCAGAATTAGTAGTTGTTCCGCCGGAGAAGCAGTACTTC	CASSPAELVVVPPEKQYF
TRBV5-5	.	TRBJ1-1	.	TGTGCCAGCAGCTTGCTCGGCAGGGGCACTGAAGCTTTCTTT	CASSLLGRGTEAFF
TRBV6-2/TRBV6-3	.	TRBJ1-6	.	TGTGCCAGCAGTCCGCTAACAGAAAATTCACCCCTCCACTTT	CASSPLTENSPLHF
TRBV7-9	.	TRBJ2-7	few	TGTGCCAGCCGATCGGACAGCGTTTACGAGCAGTACTTC	CASRSDSVYEQYF
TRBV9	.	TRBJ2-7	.	TGTGCCAGCAGCCCTCGGGTTAGCTCCTACGAGCAGTACTTC	CASSPRVSSYEQYF
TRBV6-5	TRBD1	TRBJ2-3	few	TGTGCCAGCAGGATTCAGACAGGGGCAGATACGCAGTATTTT	CASRIQTGADTQYF
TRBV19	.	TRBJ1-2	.	TGTGCCAGTAGTCCCGGGGTTATGTCTCCGCTCTATGGCTACACCTTC	CASSPGVMSPLYGYTF
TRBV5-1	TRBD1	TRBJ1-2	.	TGCGCCAGCAGCTCCGGCGACAGGGGGCTTGGCTACACCTTC	CASSSGDRGLGYTF
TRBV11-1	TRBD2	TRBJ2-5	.	TGTGCCAGCAGCTATCAACTAGCGGGGGGGCTGGAGACCCAGTACTTC	CASSYQLAGGLETQYF